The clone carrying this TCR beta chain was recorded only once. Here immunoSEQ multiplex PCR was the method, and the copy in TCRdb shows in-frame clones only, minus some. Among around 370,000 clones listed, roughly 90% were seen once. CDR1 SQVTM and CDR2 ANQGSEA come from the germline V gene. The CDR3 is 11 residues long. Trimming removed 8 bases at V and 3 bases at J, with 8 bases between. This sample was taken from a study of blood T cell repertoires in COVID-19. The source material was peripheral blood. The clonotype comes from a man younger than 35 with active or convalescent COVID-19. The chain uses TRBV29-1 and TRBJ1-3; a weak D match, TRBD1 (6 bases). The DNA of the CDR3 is TGCAGCTCAGGGGTTGGAAACACCATATATTTT. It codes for CSSGVGNTIYF.